A selection of T cell receptor beta chains follows, all from one sample in a study of cytomegalovirus exposure and HLA in healthy donors. The repertoire was sequenced with immunoSEQ multiplex PCR; TCRdb's copy has only in-frame clones and lacks some. The sample holds around 150,000 clones, over 65% seen once. Sequencing used PBMCs. These receptors all stem from a man between 18 and 35 years old in good health and CMV-seropositive. CDR3s include the opening cysteine and the closing phenylalanine or tryptophan. Each record gives: clone size, D gene, J gene, V gene, CDR3 protein, CDR3 DNA. A D gene is named only where the DNA matches it firmly. Some rows have no size entry. The others give once, few or many, or a class for an expanded clone.

- | - | TRBJ2-2 | TRBV19 | CASSMAGIDTGELFF | TGTGCCAGTAGTATGGCAGGGATAGACACCGGGGAGCTGTTTTTT
- | - | TRBJ2-2 | TRBV7-9 | CASSRRGVEHTGELFF | TGTGCCAGCAGCCGGAGGGGCGTGGAGCACACCGGGGAGCTGTTTTTT
once | - | TRBJ2-5 | TRBV7-6 | CASRPAGETQYF | TGTGCCAGCAGACCAGCAGGGGAGACCCAGTACTTC
few | - | TRBJ2-5 | TRBV5-1 | CASSYGLDLGTQYF | TGCGCCAGCAGTTACGGACTGGACCTTGGAACCCAGTACTTC
- | TRBD1 | TRBJ1-2 | TRBV19 | CASSPLTGAYGYTF | TGTGCCAGTAGCCCGCTAACAGGGGCCTATGGCTACACCTTC
once | TRBD1 | TRBJ2-6 | TRBV11-2 | CASSLGTGGISGANVLTF | TGTGCCAGCAGCTTAGGGACAGGGGGAATTTCGGGGGCCAACGTCCTGACTTTC
- | - | TRBJ2-1 | TRBV10-2 | CASRNAGGEQFF | TGCGCCAGCCGTAACGCCGGAGGGGAGCAGTTCTTC
- | TRBD2 | TRBJ2-1 | TRBV4-2 | CASSQAGGGQDEQFF | TGTGCCAGCAGCCAAGCGGGGGGGGGCCAGGATGAGCAGTTCTTC
- | TRBD2 | TRBJ2-5 | TRBV7-6 | CASSLSGGAGETQYF | TGTGCCAGCAGCCTCTCCGGGGGGGCGGGAGAGACCCAGTACTTC
- | TRBD1 | TRBJ1-5 | TRBV28 | CASSFVQGHQPQHF | TGTGCCAGCAGTTTCGTACAGGGGCATCAGCCCCAGCATTTT
- | TRBD1 | TRBJ2-3 | TRBV5-1 | CASSRWTGLPDTQYF | TGCGCCAGCAGCCGATGGACAGGGCTCCCAGATACGCAGTATTTT
- | - | TRBJ1-6 | TRBV30 | CAWSRELNSPLHF | TGTGCCTGGAGTAGGGAGCTTAATTCACCCCTCCACTTT
- | - | TRBJ2-1 | TRBV5-1 | CASSLAPQESFNEQFF | TGCGCCAGCAGCTTGGCCCCACAGGAGAGTTTCAATGAGCAGTTCTTC
few | - | TRBJ1-1 | TRBV6-6 | CASAHGAEAFF | TGTGCCAGCGCACACGGGGCTGAAGCTTTCTTT
- | - | TRBJ1-2 | TRBV27 | CASSRAGVQIF | TGTGCCAGCAGTCGGGCGGGGGTTCAGATCTTC
- | - | TRBJ2-1 | TRBV9 | CASSPGQISYNEQFF | TGTGCCAGCAGCCCCGGACAGATCTCCTACAATGAGCAGTTCTTC
- | - | TRBJ1-1 | TRBV7-9 | CASRREGTSAEAFF | TGTGCCAGCAGGCGTGAAGGGACATCCGCTGAAGCTTTCTTT
- | TRBD1 | TRBJ1-2 | TRBV15 | CATSTGQGAFANYGYTF | TGTGCCACCAGCACGGGACAGGGGGCTTTTGCAAACTATGGCTACACCTTC
few | TRBD2 | TRBJ2-5 | TRBV2 | CASIEFSFSGAQETQYF | TGTGCCAGCATTGAGTTTTCTTTCAGCGGGGCCCAAGAGACCCAGTACTTC
- | - | TRBJ2-3 | TRBV4-2 | CASSQKGGSDTQYF | TGTGCCAGCAGCCAGAAAGGGGGTTCAGATACGCAGTATTTT
- | - | TRBJ2-1 | TRBV27 | CASSFYGLEWFF | TGTGCCAGCAGTTTCTACGGATTGGAGTGGTTCTTC
- | TRBD1 | TRBJ2-5 | TRBV5-4 | CASSVDRAETQYF | TGTGCCAGCAGCGTGGACAGGGCTGAGACCCAGTACTTC
few | TRBD1 | TRBJ1-1 | TRBV19 | CASSRRQGTEAFF | TGTGCCAGTAGTAGAAGACAGGGGACTGAAGCTTTCTTT
few | - | TRBJ2-1 | TRBV9 | CASRDSFVNEQFF | TGTGCCAGCCGGGACTCCTTCGTCAATGAGCAGTTCTTC
- | TRBD1 | TRBJ1-2 | TRBV5-1 | CASSDPGQNYGYTF | TGCGCCAGCAGCGACCCGGGACAGAACTATGGCTACACCTTC
- | - | TRBJ2-1 | TRBV7-7 | CASSDGEGEQFF | TGTGCTAGCAGCGACGGGGAAGGCGAGCAGTTCTTC
- | - | TRBJ1-4 | TRBV10-2 | CASSEEGGKLFF | TGCGCCAGCAGTGAGGAGGGAGGAAAACTGTTTTTT
- | TRBD2 | TRBJ2-1 | TRBV10-3 | CAISESTTSGGYQSSYNEQFF | TGTGCCATCAGTGAGTCTACGACTAGCGGGGGGTACCAGAGCTCCTACAATGAGCAGTTCTTC
- | - | TRBJ2-4 | TRBV2 | CASNEIIAKNIQYF | TGTGCCAGCAACGAGATAATAGCCAAAAACATTCAGTACTTC